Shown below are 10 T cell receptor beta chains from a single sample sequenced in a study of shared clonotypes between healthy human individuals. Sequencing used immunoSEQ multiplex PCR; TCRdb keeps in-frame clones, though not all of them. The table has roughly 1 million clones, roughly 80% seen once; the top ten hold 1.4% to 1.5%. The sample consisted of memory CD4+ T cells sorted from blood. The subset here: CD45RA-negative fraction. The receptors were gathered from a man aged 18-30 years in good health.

CDR3 DNA: TGTGCCAGCAGTGCACAGGTCAATGAGCAGTTCTTC. Its protein is CASSAQVNEQFF. The chain has TRBV2 and TRBJ2-1; a weak D match, TRBD1 (5 bases). Trimming took 4 bases from V and 6 from J, leaving 7 bases between them. The germline gives CDR1 SNHLY, CDR2 FYNNEI. This CDR3 is built from 12 residues. The full variable domain, its missing parts supplied by reference TRBV2 and TRBJ2-1, is EPEVTQTPSHQVTQMGQEVILRCVPISNHLYFYWYRQILGQKVEFLVSFYNNEISEKSEIFDDQFSVERPDGSNFTLKIRSTKLEDSAMYFCASSAQVNEQFFGPGTRLTVL.

The CDR3 DNA reads as TGTGCCATCAGGGACAGGTTCTATGGCTACACCTTC. Protein sequence: CAIRDRFYGYTF. V usage is TRBV10-3 and J usage is TRBJ1-2; 7 bases line up with TRBD1. In germline, CDR1 is ENHRY, CDR2 SYGVKD. With 6 bases clipped from V and 4 bases from J, the junction kept 2 bases outside the gene matches. The CDR3 consists of 12 residues.

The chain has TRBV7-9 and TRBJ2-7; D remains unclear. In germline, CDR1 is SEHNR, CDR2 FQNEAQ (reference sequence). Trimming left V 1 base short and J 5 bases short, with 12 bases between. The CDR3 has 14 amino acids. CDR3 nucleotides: TGTGCCAGCAGCTTAGGAGACGAATGGGACGAGCAGTACTTC. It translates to CASSLGDEWDEQYF.

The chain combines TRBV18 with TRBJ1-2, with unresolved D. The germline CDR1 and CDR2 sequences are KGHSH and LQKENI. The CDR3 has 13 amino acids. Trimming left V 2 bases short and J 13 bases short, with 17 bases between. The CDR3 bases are TGTGCCAGCTCACCAATCCTGGACCTAGGATCCACCTTC. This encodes CASSPILDLGSTF.

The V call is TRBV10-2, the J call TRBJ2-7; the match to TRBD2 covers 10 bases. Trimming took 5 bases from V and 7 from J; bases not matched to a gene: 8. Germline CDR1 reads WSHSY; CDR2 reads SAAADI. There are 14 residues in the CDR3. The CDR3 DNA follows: TGCGCCAGCAGTATAGCGGGAGGCTTGAGGGAGCAGTACTTC. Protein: CASSIAGGLREQYF.

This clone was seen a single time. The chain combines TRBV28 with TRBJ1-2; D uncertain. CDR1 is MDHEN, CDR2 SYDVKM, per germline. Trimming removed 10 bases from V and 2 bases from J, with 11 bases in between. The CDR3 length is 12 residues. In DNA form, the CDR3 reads TGTGCCATTACGGACGGAAACTATGGCTACACCTTC. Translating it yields CAITDGNYGYTF.

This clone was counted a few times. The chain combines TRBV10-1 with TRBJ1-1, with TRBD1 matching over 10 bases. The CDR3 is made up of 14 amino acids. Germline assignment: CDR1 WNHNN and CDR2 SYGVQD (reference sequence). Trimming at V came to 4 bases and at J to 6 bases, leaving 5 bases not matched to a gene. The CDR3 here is CASSVDRGLAEAFF. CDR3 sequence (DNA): TGCGCCAGCAGTGTAGACAGGGGGCTCGCTGAAGCTTTCTTT.

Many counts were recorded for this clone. CDR3 amino acids: CASSDDLPGRKGGYGYTF. The CDR3, as DNA: TGTGCCAGCAGTGACGACCTCCCCGGACGGAAAGGAGGCTATGGCTACACCTTC. The rearrangement links TRBV2 to TRBJ1-2; D gene unclear. Trimming removed 3 bases from V and 4 bases from J, with 24 bases in between. Germline V CDR1 and CDR2: SNHLY, FYNNEI. The CDR3 consists of 18 residues.

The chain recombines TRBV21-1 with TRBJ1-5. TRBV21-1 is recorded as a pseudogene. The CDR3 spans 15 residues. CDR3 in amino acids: CASPRLEVSNQPQHF. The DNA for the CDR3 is TGTGCCAGCCCAAGGTTAGAGGTTAGCAATCAGCCCCAGCATTTT.

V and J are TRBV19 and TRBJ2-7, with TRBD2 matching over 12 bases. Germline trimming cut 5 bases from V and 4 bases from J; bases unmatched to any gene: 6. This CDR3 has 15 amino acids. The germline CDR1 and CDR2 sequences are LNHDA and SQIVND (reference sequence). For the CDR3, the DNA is TGTGCCAGTAGTGTCCTAGCGGGGGGGAAGTACGAGCAGTACTTC. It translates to CASSVLAGGKYEQYF.